Listed here are 16 T cell receptor beta chains from one sample, sequenced in a study of cytomegalovirus exposure and HLA in healthy donors. Assay used: immunoSEQ multiplex PCR; TCRdb lists only in-frame clones, some missing. The table has about 130,000 clones, about 90% seen once. Sequencing was carried out using PBMCs. These receptors all stem from a woman in her 30s in good health and CMV-seropositive.

V and J are TRBV6-5 and TRBJ1-3, with D maybe TRBD1 (6 bases). Germline V gene data show CDR1 as MNHEY and CDR2 as SVGAGI. V lost 6 bases and J 0 bases, leaving 12 bases between the germline ends. CDR3 length: 15 amino acids. The CDR3 region has the DNA TGTGCCAGCAGCCGAGGACAGTCCTCTGGAAACACCATATATTTT. The encoded protein is CASSRGQSSGNTIYF.

The chain uses TRBV7-3 and TRBJ2-2; TRBD2 might be the D (5 bases). V was trimmed by 6 bases and J by 3 bases, leaving 8 bases between them. CDR1 is SGHTA, CDR2 FQGTGA, per germline. CDR3 length: 13 residues. CDR3 nucleotide sequence: TGTGCCAGCAGTTCGGGGTACACCGGGGAGCTGTTTTTT. Its protein product is CASSSGYTGELFF.

V gene TRBV28 combines with J gene TRBJ2-5; tentatively, D is TRBD1 (6 bases). CDR3 length: 14 residues. From germline, CDR1 is MDHEN and CDR2 SYDVKM. The V gene lost 5 bases and the J gene lost 5 bases, with 15 bases spanning the gap. The CDR3 spells CASSPRVRGETQYF. The CDR3 DNA reads as TGTGCCAGCAGTCCACGGGTTAGGGGGGAGACCCAGTACTTC.

This sequence joins TRBV4-2 and TRBJ2-4, with no clear D. CDR1 is LGHNA, CDR2 YNFKEQ, per germline. This CDR3 spans 16 amino acids. Trimming stripped 3 bases from V and 5 bases from J, with 17 bases between. The CDR3 region has the DNA TGTGCCAGCAGCCACCCTCTCGTGCAGGCTGAAAACATTCAGTACTTC. This translates into CASSHPLVQAENIQYF.

J is TRBJ2-2 and V is TRBV7-9; 10 positions agree with TRBD2. CDR3 length equals 15 residues. Germline-derived CDR1 and CDR2 are SEHNR and FQNEAQ (reference sequence). Germline trimming cut 1 base from V and 7 bases from J; bases unmatched to any gene: 3. CDR3 in DNA: TGTGCCAGCAGCTTAGGGACTAGCGGTATCGGGGAGCTGTTTTTT. Encoded protein: CASSLGTSGIGELFF.

The V and J genes are TRBV2 and TRBJ2-3; TRBD2 agrees at 13 bases. The trim removed 7 bases at V and 1 base at J, leaving 2 bases unmatched. This CDR3 is 15 amino acids long. The V gene's germline CDR1 is SNHLY and CDR2 FYNNEI. The CDR3 DNA follows: TGTGCCAGCATGGGGACTAGCGGGGGCACAGATACGCAGTATTTT. Protein sequence: CASMGTSGGTDTQYF.

This sequence joins TRBV2 and TRBJ1-5; no reliable D call. Trimming stripped 1 base from V and 3 bases from J, with 7 bases between. The CDR3 covers 14 residues. In germline, CDR1 is SNHLY, CDR2 FYNNEI. The CDR3 spells CASSEGHANQPQHF. The CDR3 nucleotides read TGTGCCAGCAGTGAAGGACATGCCAATCAGCCCCAGCATTTT. The complete variable domain, with remaining parts taken from reference TRBV2 and TRBJ1-5, reads EPEVTQTPSHQVTQMGQEVILRCVPISNHLYFYWYRQILGQKVEFLVSFYNNEISEKSEIFDDQFSVERPDGSNFTLKIRSTKLEDSAMYFCASSEGHANQPQHFGDGTRLSIL.

A remark on this clone: The junction shows a germline mismatch at one end, possibly a read error. The J gene is TRBJ2-7, the V gene TRBV6-5, with D tentatively TRBD2 (7 bases). Germline CDR1 reads MNHEY; CDR2 reads SVGAGI. The CDR3 is made up of 13 amino acids. The CDR3 DNA reads as TGTGCCAGCAGCCCCACGTTACAGGGAGGGACCATCTTC. Translation gives CASSPTLQGGTIF.

As concerns this clone: A read error may account for a junction end that differs from germline. The chain couples TRBV6-7 to TRBJ1-5, with 7 bases identical to TRBD1. TRBV6-7 is an ORF, with its function uncertain. The CDR3 spans 15 residues. In nucleotides, the CDR3 is TGTGCCAGCAGTTACCTTAGACAGGGCAACCAGCCCCAGCATTTT. Translation gives CASSYLRQGNQPQHF.

The rearrangement joins TRBV6-4 to TRBJ2-3, with TRBD2 matching over 9 bases. Germline-derived CDR1 and CDR2 are MRHNA and SNTAGT. The CDR3 consists of 15 residues. The V segment lost 3 bases and the J segment 4 bases; nucleotides outside the gene matches: 5. The CDR3 is CASSEGGGAADTQYF. Here the CDR3 DNA reads TGTGCCAGCAGTGAAGGCGGGGGGGCAGCAGATACGCAGTATTTT.

V is TRBV2 and J is TRBJ2-3, with 7 bases fitting TRBD2. The CDR3 has 19 residues. Trimming cost V 0 bases and J 0 bases; bases outside gene matches: 12. Germline lookup yields CDR1 SNHLY and CDR2 FYNNEI. DNA for the CDR3: TGTGCCAGCAGTGAAGCCACCCTCATCTGGCGGGGGAGCACAGATACGCAGTATTTT. Protein sequence: CASSEATLIWRGSTDTQYF.

This clone was observed a handful of times. The chain carries TRBV28 and TRBJ1-6; D perhaps matches TRBD1 (5 bases). Trimming pared 7 bases from V and 6 bases from J, leaving 16 bases between. Looked up from germline, CDR1 is MDHEN and CDR2 is SYDVKM. The CDR3 runs to 15 residues. The CDR3 loop is CASILGLGFNSPLHF. The CDR3 DNA follows: TGTGCCAGCATTCTGGGGCTTGGGTTTAATTCACCCCTCCACTTT.

This clone was picked up a small number of times. J is TRBJ2-1 and V is TRBV6-5, with D possibly being TRBD2 (5 bases). Trimming took off 2 bases at V and 6 bases at J, with 5 bases between the two ends. This CDR3 is built from 12 residues. From germline, CDR1 is MNHEY and CDR2 SVGAGI. This chain's CDR3 is CASSYGLNEQFF. The CDR3 nucleotides are TGTGCCAGCAGTTACGGACTCAATGAGCAGTTCTTC.

The V and J genes are TRBV5-6 and TRBJ2-7, with D perhaps TRBD2 (6 bases). Germline V gene sequence: CDR1 SGHDT, CDR2 YYEEEE. There are 14 residues in the CDR3. V was trimmed by 2 bases and J by 7 bases, leaving 16 bases between them. CDR3 sequence (DNA): TGTGCCAGCAGCTTCGTGGGGGGAGGTGGGGAGCAGTACTTC. Translating it yields CASSFVGGGGEQYF.

The chain has TRBV29-1 and TRBJ2-1; TRBD2 matches at 8 bases. From germline, CDR1 is SQVTM and CDR2 ANQGSEA. This CDR3 spans 15 amino acids. Trimming at V came to 6 bases and at J to 0 bases, leaving 7 bases not matched to a gene. The CDR3, as DNA: TGCAGCGTAGATACCGGGACTAGCTCCTACAATGAGCAGTTCTTC. Its translation: CSVDTGTSSYNEQFF.

The V gene is TRBV7-6, the J gene TRBJ2-5, with 7 bases matching TRBD1. With 4 bases clipped from V and 2 bases from J, the junction kept 10 bases outside the gene matches. The CDR3 has 16 amino acids. Germline V CDR1 and CDR2: SGHVS, FNYEAQ. The CDR3 here is CASSYAGTVKQETQYF. The CDR3 bases are TGTGCCAGCAGCTATGCCGGGACAGTTAAACAAGAGACCCAGTACTTC.